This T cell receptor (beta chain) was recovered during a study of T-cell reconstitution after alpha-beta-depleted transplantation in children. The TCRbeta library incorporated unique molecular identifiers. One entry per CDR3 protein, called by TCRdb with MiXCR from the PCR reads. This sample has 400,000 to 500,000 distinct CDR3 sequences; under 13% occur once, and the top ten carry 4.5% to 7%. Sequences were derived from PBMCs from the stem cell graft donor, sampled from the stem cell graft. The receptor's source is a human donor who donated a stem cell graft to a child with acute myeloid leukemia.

The CDR3 loop is CASSQVQSGTDTQYF. CDR3 DNA: TGCGCCAGCAGCCAAGTACAATCTGGCACAGATACGCAGTATTTT. The rearrangement uses TRBV4-1 and TRBJ2-3; D not resolved. Trimming removed 1 base from V and 1 base from J, with 9 bases in between. CDR1 and CDR2 from the germline V gene are MGHRA and YSYEKL. The CDR3 spans 15 residues.